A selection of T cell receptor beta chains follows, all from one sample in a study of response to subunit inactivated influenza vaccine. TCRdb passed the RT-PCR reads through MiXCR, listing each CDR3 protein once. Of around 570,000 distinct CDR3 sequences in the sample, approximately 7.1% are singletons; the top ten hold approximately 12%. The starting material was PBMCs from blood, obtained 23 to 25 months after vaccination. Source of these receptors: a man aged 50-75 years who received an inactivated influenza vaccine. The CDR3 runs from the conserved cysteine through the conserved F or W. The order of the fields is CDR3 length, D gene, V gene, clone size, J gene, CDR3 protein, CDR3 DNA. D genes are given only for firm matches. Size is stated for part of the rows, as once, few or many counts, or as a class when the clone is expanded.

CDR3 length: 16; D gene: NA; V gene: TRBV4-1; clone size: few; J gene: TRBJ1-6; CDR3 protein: CASSQDWGNYNSPLHF; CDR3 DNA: TGCGCCAGCAGCCAAGACTGGGGAAACTATAATTCACCCCTCCACTTT
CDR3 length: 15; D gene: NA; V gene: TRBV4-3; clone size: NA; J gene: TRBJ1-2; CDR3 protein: CASSQLTTGNYSYTF; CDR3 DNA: TGCGCCAGCAGCCAGTTGACGACAGGAAACTATAGCTACACCTTC
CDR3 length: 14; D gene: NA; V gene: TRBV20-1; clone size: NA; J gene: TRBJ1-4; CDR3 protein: CSARGDPGDEKLFF; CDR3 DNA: TGCAGTGCTAGGGGGGACCCGGGTGATGAAAAACTGTTTTTT
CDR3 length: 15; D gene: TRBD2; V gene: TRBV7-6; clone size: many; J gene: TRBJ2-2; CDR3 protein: CASSGGLAATGELFF; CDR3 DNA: TGTGCCAGCAGCGGGGGACTAGCAGCCACCGGGGAGCTGTTTTTT
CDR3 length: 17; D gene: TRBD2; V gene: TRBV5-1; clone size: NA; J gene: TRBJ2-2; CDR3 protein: CASSLQLAGGRSGELFF; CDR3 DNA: TGCGCCAGCAGCTTACAACTAGCGGGAGGGCGAAGCGGGGAGCTGTTTTTT
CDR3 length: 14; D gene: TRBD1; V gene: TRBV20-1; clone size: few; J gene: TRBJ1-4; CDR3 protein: CSAQLGGIREKLFF; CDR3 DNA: TGCAGTGCCCAGCTAGGGGGCATAAGAGAAAAACTGTTTTTT
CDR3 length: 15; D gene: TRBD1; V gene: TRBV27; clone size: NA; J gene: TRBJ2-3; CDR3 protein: CASSMGQTNTDTQYF; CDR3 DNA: TGTGCCAGCAGTATGGGACAGACCAACACAGATACGCAGTATTTT
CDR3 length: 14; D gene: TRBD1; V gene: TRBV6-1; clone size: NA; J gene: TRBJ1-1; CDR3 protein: CASISGQGRTEAFF; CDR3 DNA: TGTGCCAGCATCTCCGGACAGGGTAGAACTGAAGCTTTCTTT
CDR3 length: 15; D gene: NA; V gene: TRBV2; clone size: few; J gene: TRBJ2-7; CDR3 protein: CASSEIAATTYEQYF; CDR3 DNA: TGTGCCAGCAGTGAAATAGCAGCCACTACCTACGAGCAGTACTTC
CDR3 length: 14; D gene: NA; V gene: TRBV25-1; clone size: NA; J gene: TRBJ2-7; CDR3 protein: CASSEYRAPYEQYF; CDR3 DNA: TGTGCCAGCAGTGAATACCGGGCCCCTTACGAGCAGTACTTC
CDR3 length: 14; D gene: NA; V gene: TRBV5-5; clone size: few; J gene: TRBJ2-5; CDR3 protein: CASSLGIAQETQYF; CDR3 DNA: TGTGCCAGCAGCTTGGGGATAGCGCAAGAGACCCAGTACTTC
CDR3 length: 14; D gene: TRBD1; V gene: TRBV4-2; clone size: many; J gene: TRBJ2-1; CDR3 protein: CASSHPDRDNEQFF; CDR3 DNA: TGTGCCAGCAGCCACCCGGACAGGGACAATGAGCAGTTCTTC
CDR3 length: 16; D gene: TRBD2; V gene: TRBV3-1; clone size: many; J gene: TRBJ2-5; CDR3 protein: CASSQDRKLAGGTQYF; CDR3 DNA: TGTGCCAGCAGCCAAGATAGGAAACTAGCGGGAGGGACCCAGTACTTC
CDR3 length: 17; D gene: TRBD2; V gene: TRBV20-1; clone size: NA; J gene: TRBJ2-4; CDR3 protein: CSARAPRGRLAKNIQYF; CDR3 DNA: TGCAGTGCTAGAGCCCCCCGCGGGAGGCTAGCCAAAAACATTCAGTACTTC
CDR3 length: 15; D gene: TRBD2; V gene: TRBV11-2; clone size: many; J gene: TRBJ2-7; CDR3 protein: CASSLRRTSGYEQYF; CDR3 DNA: TGTGCCAGCAGCCTACGGCGGACTAGCGGCTACGAGCAGTACTTC
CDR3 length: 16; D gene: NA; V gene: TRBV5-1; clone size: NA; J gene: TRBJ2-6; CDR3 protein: CASSLSSGFGANVLTF; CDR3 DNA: TGCGCCAGCAGCTTGAGTTCCGGGTTTGGGGCCAACGTCCTGACTTTC
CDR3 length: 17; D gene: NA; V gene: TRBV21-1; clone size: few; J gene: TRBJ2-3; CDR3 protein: CASSKSHRTDSTDTQYF; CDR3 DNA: TGTGCCAGCAGCAAAAGCCACCGGACAGATAGCACAGATACGCAGTATTTT
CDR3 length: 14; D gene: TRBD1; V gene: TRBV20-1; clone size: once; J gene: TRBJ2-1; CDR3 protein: CSAYGRGLGNKQFF; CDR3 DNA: TGCAGTGCTTATGGCAGGGGGCTAGGGAATAAGCAGTTCTTC
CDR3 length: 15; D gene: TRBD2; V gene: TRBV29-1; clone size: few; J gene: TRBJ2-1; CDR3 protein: CSVGPGLAGVIEQFF; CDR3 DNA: TGCAGCGTGGGACCGGGACTAGCGGGAGTTATTGAGCAGTTCTTC
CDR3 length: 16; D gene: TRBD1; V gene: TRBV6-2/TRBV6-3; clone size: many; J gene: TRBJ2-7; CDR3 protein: CASSYSLTGGGYEQYF; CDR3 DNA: TGTGCCAGCAGTTACTCGTTGACAGGGGGCGGGTACGAGCAGTACTTC
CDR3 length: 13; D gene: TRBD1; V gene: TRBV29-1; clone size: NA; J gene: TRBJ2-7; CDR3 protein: CSVADRGLTLQYF; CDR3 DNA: TGCAGCGTTGCGGACAGGGGGCTCACCTTGCAGTACTTC
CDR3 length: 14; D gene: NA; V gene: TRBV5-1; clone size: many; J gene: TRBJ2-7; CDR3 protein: CASSLVGGSYEQYF; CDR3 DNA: TGCGCCAGCAGCTTGGTTGGTGGAAGCTACGAGCAGTACTTC
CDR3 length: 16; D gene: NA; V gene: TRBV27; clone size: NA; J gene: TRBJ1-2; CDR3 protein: CASSCLGEPACYGYTF; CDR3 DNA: TGTGCCAGCAGTTGCCTCGGGGAGCCCGCATGCTATGGCTACACCTTC
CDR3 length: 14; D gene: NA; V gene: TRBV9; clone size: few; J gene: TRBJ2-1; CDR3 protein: CASSAGGGYNEQFF; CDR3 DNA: TGTGCCAGCAGCGCCGGAGGAGGGTACAATGAGCAGTTCTTC
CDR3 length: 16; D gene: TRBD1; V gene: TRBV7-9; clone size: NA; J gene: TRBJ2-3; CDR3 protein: CASSISTGGGTDTQYF; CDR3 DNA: TGTGCCAGCAGCATTAGTACAGGGGGCGGAACAGATACGCAGTATTTT
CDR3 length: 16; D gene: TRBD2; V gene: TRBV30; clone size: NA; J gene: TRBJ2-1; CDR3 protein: CAWSLWTSGTADEQFF; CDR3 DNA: TGTGCCTGGAGTCTCTGGACTAGCGGGACCGCGGATGAGCAGTTCTTC
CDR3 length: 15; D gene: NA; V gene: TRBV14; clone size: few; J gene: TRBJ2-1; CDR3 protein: CASSQTGSGYNEQFF; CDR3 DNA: TGTGCCAGCAGCCAGACCGGGAGCGGGTACAATGAGCAGTTCTTC
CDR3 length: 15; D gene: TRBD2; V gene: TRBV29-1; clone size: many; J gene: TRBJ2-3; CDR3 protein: CSEGLAGGRGDTQYF; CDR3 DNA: TGCAGCGAGGGACTAGCGGGAGGGCGTGGAGATACGCAGTATTTT